This T cell receptor beta chain was captured in a study of blood T cell repertoires in COVID-19. The wider study: The study drew acute and convalescent COVID-19 samples from the United States, Italy and Spain.

Profiling relied on immunoSEQ multiplex PCR, and the TCRdb table lists in-frame clones only, not all of them. The table records 120,000 or so clones, around two thirds of them present only once. The sequenced sample was peripheral blood. The sequence came from a woman between 70 and 85 years old with acute or convalescent COVID-19.

CDR3 bases: TGCGCCAGCAGCCAAGATAGCGGGGGGGCGAATGAGCAGTTCTTC. Protein: CASSQDSGGANEQFF. The chain has TRBV4-3 and TRBJ2-1; TRBD2 matches 11 bases. The CDR3 has 15 amino acids. Per germline, CDR1 LGHNA and CDR2 YSLEER. J lost 7 bases, V lost 0 bases, and 2 bases had no gene match.